The 25 T cell receptor beta chains below come from one sample, sequenced in a study of cytomegalovirus exposure and HLA in healthy donors. PCR used 60 Vbeta primers and 13 Jbeta primers. Assay: immunoSEQ multiplex PCR; the TCRdb copy retains only in-frame clones and omits some. The data include around 140,000 clones; the top ten clones carry about 2.2%. Material: PBMCs. The source is a woman between 18 and 29 years old in good health and CMV-seronegative.

The V gene is TRBV11-3, the J gene TRBJ2-7, with D perhaps TRBD2 (5 bases). The ends were cut back, 5 bases at V and 2 bases at J, with 10 bases in the middle. The CDR3 runs to 13 residues. Germline V gene lookup returns CDR1 SGHNT and CDR2 YENEEA. CDR3 in DNA: TGTGCCAGCAGCAAGGACTCTACCTACGAGCAGTACTTC. As protein: CASSKDSTYEQYF.

The DNA of the CDR3 is TGTGCCAGCAGCTTCCGGCCAGGGGGAGATAGCAATCAGCCCCAGCATTTT. Protein: CASSFRPGGDSNQPQHF. The J gene is TRBJ1-5, the V gene TRBV5-6; 7 bases map to TRBD1. V gave up 2 bases and J gave up 0 bases; unmatched junction bases: 8. The CDR3 spans 17 residues. CDR1 is SGHDT, CDR2 YYEEEE, per germline.

The rearrangement uses TRBV20-1 and TRBJ2-7; D is ambiguous. CDR1 is DFQATT, CDR2 SNEGSKA, per germline (reference sequence). This CDR3 has 11 residues. Trimming removed 5 bases at V and 5 bases at J, with 10 bases between. CDR3 sequence (DNA): TGCAGTGCTGGTAGCATAAACGAGCAGTACTTC. It specifies CSAGSINEQYF.

The chain joins TRBV29-1 to TRBJ2-1; 11 bases fit TRBD2. The CDR3 spans 14 residues. Germline V gene lookup returns CDR1 SQVTM and CDR2 ANQGSEA. Trimming removed 7 bases from V and 5 bases from J; junction bases left unmatched: 7. The CDR3 here is CSAVSGRADNEQFF. CDR3 sequence (DNA): TGCAGCGCCGTTAGCGGGAGGGCTGACAATGAGCAGTTCTTC.

This rearrangement joins TRBV7-8 to TRBJ1-5; D call uncertain. Trimming removed 5 bases from V and 10 bases from J, with 12 bases in between. The CDR3 has 12 amino acids. The germline V gene has CDR1 SGHVS and CDR2 FQNEAQ. This CDR3 reads CASSTGRDPQHF. CDR3 nucleotide sequence: TGTGCCAGCAGCACTGGACGGGATCCCCAGCATTTT.

CDR3 loop: CAYETDRFNQPQHF. Written as DNA, the CDR3 is TGTGCCTACGAAACGGACAGGTTCAATCAGCCCCAGCATTTT. V gene TRBV30 combines with J gene TRBJ1-5; 7 bases match TRBD1. CDR1 and CDR2 from the germline V gene are GTSNPN and SVGIG (reference sequence). This CDR3 is 14 amino acids long. The V and J ends lost 7 bases and 3 bases, in that order; junction bases with no gene match: 9. Looking up the rest from reference TRBV30 and TRBJ1-5 gives the full variable domain: SQTIHQWPATLVQPVGSPLSLECTVEGTSNPNLYWYRQAAGRGLQLLFYSVGIGQISSEVPQNLSASRPQDRQFILSSKKLLLSDSGFYLCAYETDRFNQPQHFGDGTRLSIL.

V is TRBV28 and J is TRBJ1-2, with D tentatively TRBD1 (6 bases). The germline V gene encodes CDR1 MDHEN and CDR2 SYDVKM. V gave up 8 bases and J gave up 8 bases, with 27 bases separating them. The CDR3 is made up of 16 amino acids. The CDR3 DNA sequence: TGTGCCAGCCGCGTAGATGGGGGCAGGCCAGGTGGGGGCTACACCTTC. Its translation: CASRVDGGRPGGGYTF.

J is TRBJ2-1 and V is TRBV6-1; D gene unclear. V dropped 2 bases and J dropped 7 bases, with 12 bases sitting between them. Germline CDR1 is MNHNS and CDR2 is SASEGT. The CDR3 runs to 14 residues. The CDR3 nucleotides are TGTGCCAGCAGTGAATCGGGTCAGAAGAATGAGCAGTTCTTC. This encodes CASSESGQKNEQFF.

The chain recombines TRBV5-4 with TRBJ2-7; TRBD2 agrees at 14 bases. The CDR3 loop spans 19 amino acids. The junction had 15 bases not matched to a gene; V was cut back by 3 bases and J by 4 bases. Per germline, CDR1 SGHNT and CDR2 YYREEE (reference sequence). CDR3 in amino acids: CASSSEGLAGATLGYEQYF. Written as DNA, the CDR3 is TGTGCCAGCAGCTCCGAGGGACTAGCGGGAGCGACTCTTGGGTACGAGCAGTACTTC. The variable domain in full, completed from reference TRBV5-4 and TRBJ2-7, reads ETGVTQSPTHLIKTRGQQVTLRCSSQSGHNTVSWYQQALGQGPQFIFQYYREEENGRGNFPPRFSGLQFPNYSSELNVNALELDDSALYLCASSSEGLAGATLGYEQYFGPGTRLTVT.

The chain employs TRBV2 and TRBJ1-6; D is unclear. Trimming left V 7 bases short and J 3 bases short, with 7 bases between. This CDR3 region has 13 residues. Germline CDR1 is SNHLY and CDR2 is FYNNEI. The DNA for the CDR3 is TGTGCCAGCAAAGCTGACTATAATTCACCCCTCCACTTT. Amino acids: CASKADYNSPLHF.

The gene calls are TRBV6-6 and TRBJ2-5; TRBD2 is a possible D gene (5 bases). CDR1 and CDR2 (germline): MNHNY, SVGAGI (reference sequence). The germline V and J ends were trimmed by 6 bases and 1 base, with 12 bases remaining between them. The CDR3 totals 14 residues. CDR3 region: CASSPDYLQETQYF. DNA for the CDR3: TGTGCCAGCAGCCCCGACTACCTCCAAGAGACCCAGTACTTC.

J is TRBJ2-5 and V is TRBV7-9, with 7 bases that match TRBD2. The CDR3 spans 15 residues. The V segment lost 2 bases and the J segment 4 bases; nucleotides outside the gene matches: 7. Germline CDR1 is SEHNR and CDR2 is FQNEAQ (reference sequence). CDR3 in amino acids: CASSLSAGEGETQYF. The CDR3 DNA sequence: TGTGCCAGCAGCTTATCTGCGGGAGAGGGAGAGACCCAGTACTTC.

The CDR3 coding sequence is TGTGCCAGCAGCTCACAGGGTCCGAACACTGAAGCTTTCTTT. Its translation is CASSSQGPNTEAFF. The chain links TRBV7-3 to TRBJ1-1; maybe TRBD1 (6 bases). Trimming pared 4 bases from V and 1 base from J, leaving 10 bases between. Germline assignment: CDR1 SGHTA and CDR2 FQGTGA. CDR3 length equals 14 residues.

The rearrangement joins TRBV19 to TRBJ1-5; no reliable D call. Germline loops: CDR1 LNHDA, CDR2 SQIVND (reference sequence). This CDR3 region has 15 residues. V was clipped by 4 bases and J by 2 bases, with 12 bases between them. CDR3 loop: CASSSMGVGNQPQHF. The CDR3 DNA reads as TGTGCCAGTAGTAGTATGGGAGTGGGCAATCAGCCCCAGCATTTT.

The chain couples TRBV27 to TRBJ2-4; possible D gene TRBD2, 7 bases. The germline V and J ends were trimmed by 4 bases and 0 bases, with 13 bases remaining between them. Germline V CDR1 and CDR2: MNHEY, SMNVEV (reference sequence). The CDR3 has 16 amino acids. CDR3 coding DNA: TGTGCCAGCAGTTCAAGGGGGGGCTTAGCCAAAAACATTCAGTACTTC. It is translated as CASSSRGGLAKNIQYF.

The V and J genes are TRBV6-1 and TRBJ2-7, with TRBD2 identical over 7 bases. This CDR3 has 13 residues. Germline CDR1 reads MNHNS; CDR2 reads SASEGT. V shed 4 bases and J 3 bases; nucleotides not matched to a gene: 3. The CDR3 sequence is CASSGGGVYEQYV. CDR3 nucleotide sequence: TGTGCCAGCAGTGGGGGGGGAGTCTACGAGCAGTACGTC.

The chain links TRBV6-5 to TRBJ1-1, with D unclear. The ends were cut back, 2 bases at V and 3 bases at J, with 13 bases in the middle. This CDR3 is built from 15 residues. In germline, CDR1 is MNHEY, CDR2 SVGAGI. The CDR3 loop is CASSYDLVRDTEAFF. The CDR3 nucleotides are TGTGCCAGCAGTTACGACCTGGTTCGGGACACTGAAGCTTTCTTT.

This chain links TRBV12-2 with TRBJ2-3; the table assigns TRBD2, which was not confirmed against the DNA. TRBV12-2 is a pseudogene segment. CDR3 length: 16 residues. In DNA form, the CDR3 reads TGTGCAAGTCGCTCCAGGAGGCGGACTAGCACAGATACGCAGTATTTT. Translating it yields CASRSRRRTSTDTQYF.

This chain connects TRBV12-5 to TRBJ1-1; 9 bases line up with TRBD1. Germline loops: CDR1 LGHNT, CDR2 FRNRAP. The ends lost 1 base at V and 1 base at J; junction bases unmatched: 4. This CDR3 contains 16 residues. CDR3 protein: CASGLGPGQGNTEAFF. As DNA, the CDR3 is TGTGCTAGTGGTTTGGGCCCGGGACAGGGGAACACTGAAGCTTTCTTT.

The chain has TRBV28 and TRBJ1-4; TRBD1 might be the D (6 bases). Germline loops: CDR1 MDHEN, CDR2 SYDVKM. The ends were cut back, 2 bases at V and 6 bases at J, with 7 bases in the middle. The CDR3 sequence is 13 residues long. The CDR3 nucleotides are TGTGCCAGCAGTTTAGAGGGGGATGAAAAACTGTTTTTT. Translation: CASSLEGDEKLFF.

CDR3 bases: TGTGCCAGCAGACCGGGACAGGAGGTAAATGAGCAGTTCTTC. Residues: CASRPGQEVNEQFF. V is TRBV27 and J is TRBJ2-1; 8 bases map to TRBD1. Germline V gives CDR1 MNHEY, CDR2 SMNVEV (reference sequence). The length of the CDR3 is 14 residues. With V trimmed by 6 bases and J by 7 bases, 8 bases remained unmatched.

The chain recombines TRBV2 with TRBJ2-1; 9 nucleotides agree with TRBD1. Germline V gene lookup returns CDR1 SNHLY and CDR2 FYNNEI. J was trimmed by 6 bases and V by 7 bases; bases with no gene match: 13. There are 16 residues in the CDR3. The CDR3 loop is CASKPVGTGFRNEQFF. The CDR3 nucleotides are TGTGCCAGCAAGCCGGTAGGGACAGGGTTTCGCAATGAGCAGTTCTTC.

J is TRBJ2-7 and V is TRBV27; 10 positions agree with TRBD1. The CDR3 has 16 amino acids. Per germline, CDR1 MNHEY and CDR2 SMNVEV (reference sequence). The ends lost 3 bases at V and 3 bases at J; junction bases unmatched: 8. This CDR3 reads CASSFLTTGGIYEQYF. The CDR3 coding sequence is TGTGCCAGCAGTTTCCTCACGACAGGGGGCATCTACGAGCAGTACTTC.

The chain joins TRBV9 to TRBJ2-1; 12 bases are shared with TRBD1. CDR1 and CDR2 (germline): SGDLS, YYNGEE. The CDR3 is 15 amino acids. The ends lost 3 bases at V and 9 bases at J; junction bases unmatched: 7. The CDR3 loop is CASSEGGTGGREQFF. CDR3 nucleotides: TGTGCCAGCAGCGAAGGGGGGACAGGGGGCCGTGAGCAGTTCTTC. Full variable domain (remainder filled in from reference TRBV9 and TRBJ2-1): DSGVTQTPKHLITATGQRVTLRCSPRSGDLSVYWYQQSLDQGLQFLIQYYNGEERAKGNILERFSAQQFPDLHSELNLSSLELGDSALYFCASSEGGTGGREQFFGPGTRLTVL.

Written as DNA, the CDR3 is TGTGCCAGCAGCCTAAGCGGGAGTGGCTACGAGCAGTACGTC. It codes for CASSLSGSGYEQYV. This sequence joins TRBV21-1 and TRBJ2-7; the table names TRBD2, a call not compared with the DNA. TRBV21-1 is shown as a pseudogene. CDR3 length equals 14 residues.